This T cell receptor (beta chain) was recovered during a study of control samples from healthy donors and cancer patients. From germline, CDR1 is SGHDT and CDR2 YYEEEE. The CDR3 is 13 residues long. V was shortened by 0 bases and J by 7 bases, with 8 bases between the two germline ends. The table came from immunoSEQ multiplex PCR; TCRdb's copy has only in-frame clones and leaves some out. The table includes 200,000 to 250,000 clones, around 94% detected once. Sequenced sample: blood. The chain uses TRBV5-6 and TRBJ1-5; D is ambiguous. The sequence came from a middle-aged man in good health. This CDR3 reads CASSLDLEQPQHF. The CDR3 DNA is TGTGCCAGCAGCTTGGACCTTGAACAGCCCCAGCATTTT. Together with reference TRBV5-6 and TRBJ1-5, the CDR3 gives the full variable domain: DAGVTQSPTHLIKTRGQQVTLRCSPKSGHDTVSWYQQALGQGPQFIFQYYEEEERQRGNFPDRFSGHQFPNYSSELNVNALLLGDSALYLCASSLDLEQPQHFGDGTRLSIL.